This record looks at one T cell receptor beta chain sequence and its context. The antigen is not known. When sampled, the donors appeared nominally healthy, though they likely had unrecorded immune exposures. The CDR3 totals 13 residues. With V trimmed by 8 bases and J by 5 bases, 9 bases remained unmatched. Germline CDR1 and CDR2: SNHLY and FYNNEI. This entry comes from a study of cytomegalovirus exposure and HLA in healthy donors. Study-level points and caveats: In a later analysis, an Asian-associated ancestry cluster reportedly showed fewer N-insertions than the roughly 690-donor mean.

The study ran its PCR with 60 Vbeta and 13 Jbeta primers. Sequenced by immunoSEQ multiplex PCR; TCRdb stores in-frame clones only, minus some. Seen here are under 200,000 clones, roughly 72% observed once, and the top ten hold roughly 1.6%. The receptor's source is a man aged 35 to 55 in good health and CMV-seronegative. The source material was PBMCs. This chain joins TRBV2 and TRBJ2-7, with TRBD2 matching over 7 bases. CDR3 bases: TGTGCCAGCCCGGAGCTAGCGGTAGACGAGCAGTACTTC. Translated: CASPELAVDEQYF.